Sequencing of this T cell receptor (beta chain) was carried out in a study of blood T cells in healthy people across ages. Study-wide results and limits: It was held that diversity estimates obtained from one million T cells represented underestimates.

Of note for this clonotype: What it binds is not known.

A second PCR, run for roughly 7 to 12 cycles, used a sample-barcoded 5' primer plus a J-beta primer mix. TCRdb reprocessed the 5' RACE reads with MiXCR, giving one entry per CDR3 protein. The profile shows around 1,900,000 distinct CDR3 sequences, about 39% of them singletons. CDR3 length equals 16 residues. CDR1 is LNHDA and CDR2 is SQIVND in the germline V gene (reference sequence). V lost 3 bases to trimming and J lost 2 bases; unmatched junction nucleotides: 10. Every donor provided around 10 milliliters of peripheral blood. The rearrangement links TRBV19 to TRBJ2-7; TRBD1 matches at 7 bases. This clonotype was sampled from a human donor in good health. Material: blood. CDR3 coding DNA: TGTGCCAGTAGTATGGGTCACAGGGGAAGGACCTACGAGCAGTACTTC. The encoded protein is CASSMGHRGRTYEQYF.